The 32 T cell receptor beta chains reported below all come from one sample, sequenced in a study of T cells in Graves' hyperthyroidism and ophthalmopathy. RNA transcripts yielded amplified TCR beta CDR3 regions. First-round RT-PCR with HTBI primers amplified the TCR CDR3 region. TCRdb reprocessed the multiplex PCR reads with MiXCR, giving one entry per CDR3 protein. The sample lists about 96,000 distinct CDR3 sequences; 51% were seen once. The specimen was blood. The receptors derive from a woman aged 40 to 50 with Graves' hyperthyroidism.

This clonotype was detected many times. The CDR3 bases are TGCAGTGCTAGACTCGACAGGCACCCGAGAGAGCAGTACTTC. Translation gives CSARLDRHPREQYF. V usage is TRBV20-1 and J usage is TRBJ2-7; D perhaps matches TRBD1 (6 bases). CDR1 DFQATT and CDR2 SNEGSKA come from the germline V gene (reference sequence). V lost 2 bases to trimming and J lost 7 bases, with 18 bases between them. The CDR3 covers 14 residues.

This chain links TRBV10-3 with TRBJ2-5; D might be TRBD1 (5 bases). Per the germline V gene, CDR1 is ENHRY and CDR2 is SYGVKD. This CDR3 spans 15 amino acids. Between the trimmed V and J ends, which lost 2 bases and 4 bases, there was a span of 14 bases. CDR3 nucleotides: TGTGCCATCAGTGAGAGGCCAGGGTATCGAGAGACCCAGTACTTC. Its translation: CAISERPGYRETQYF.

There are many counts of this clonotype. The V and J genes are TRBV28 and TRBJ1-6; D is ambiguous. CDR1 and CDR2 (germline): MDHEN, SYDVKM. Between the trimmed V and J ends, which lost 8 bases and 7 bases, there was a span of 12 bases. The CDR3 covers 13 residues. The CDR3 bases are TGTGCCAGCGTAAGCTCGAGAAATTCACCCCTCCACTTT. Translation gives CASVSSRNSPLHF.

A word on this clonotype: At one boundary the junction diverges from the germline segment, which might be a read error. The CDR3 loop reads CACSLQGGETQYF. The DNA of the CDR3 is TGTGCCTGCAGCCTCCAGGGTGGAGAGACCCAGTACTTC. This chain joins TRBV7-2 and TRBJ2-5; D might be TRBD1 (5 bases). This CDR3 has 13 amino acids. CDR1 and CDR2 (germline): SGHTA, FQGNSA.

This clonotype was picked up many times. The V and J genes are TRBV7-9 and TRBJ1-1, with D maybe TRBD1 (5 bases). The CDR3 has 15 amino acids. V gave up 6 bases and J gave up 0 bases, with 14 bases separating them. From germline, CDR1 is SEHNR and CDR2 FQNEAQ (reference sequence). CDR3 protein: CASSPSGGVNTEAFF. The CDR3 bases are TGTGCCAGCAGTCCTTCGGGGGGGGTGAACACTGAAGCTTTCTTT.

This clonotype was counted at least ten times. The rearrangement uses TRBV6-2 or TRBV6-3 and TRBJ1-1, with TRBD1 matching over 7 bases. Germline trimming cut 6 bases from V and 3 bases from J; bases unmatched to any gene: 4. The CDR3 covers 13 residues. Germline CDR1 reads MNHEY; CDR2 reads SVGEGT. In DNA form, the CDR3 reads TGTGCCAGCAGCCAGACAGGGTACACTGAAGCTTTCTTT. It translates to CASSQTGYTEAFF.

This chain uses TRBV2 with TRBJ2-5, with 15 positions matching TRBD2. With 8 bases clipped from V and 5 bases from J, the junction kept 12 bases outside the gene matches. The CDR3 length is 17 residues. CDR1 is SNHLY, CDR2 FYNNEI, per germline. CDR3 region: CASRGLAGGARWETQYF. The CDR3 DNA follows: TGTGCCAGCCGGGGACTAGCGGGAGGAGCGAGGTGGGAGACCCAGTACTTC.

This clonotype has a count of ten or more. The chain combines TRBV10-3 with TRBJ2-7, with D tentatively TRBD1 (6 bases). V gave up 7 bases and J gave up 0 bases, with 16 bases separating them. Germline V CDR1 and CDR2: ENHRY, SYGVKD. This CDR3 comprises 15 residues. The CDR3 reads CAIMRGDRPSYEQYF. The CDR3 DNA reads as TGTGCCATCATGAGAGGAGACAGGCCCTCCTACGAGCAGTACTTC.

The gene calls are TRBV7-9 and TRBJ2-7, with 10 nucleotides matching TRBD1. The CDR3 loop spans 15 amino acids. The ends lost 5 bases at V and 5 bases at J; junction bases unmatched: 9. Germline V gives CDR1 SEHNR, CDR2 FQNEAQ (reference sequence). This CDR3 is CASSQGDRGGHEQYF. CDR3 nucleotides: TGTGCCAGCAGCCAAGGGGACAGGGGAGGCCACGAGCAGTACTTC.

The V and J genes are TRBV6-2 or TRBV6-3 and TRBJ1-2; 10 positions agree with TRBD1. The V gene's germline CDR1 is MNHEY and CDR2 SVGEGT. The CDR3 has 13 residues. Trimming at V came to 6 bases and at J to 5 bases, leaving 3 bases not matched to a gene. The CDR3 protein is CASRPGQGYGYTF. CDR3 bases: TGTGCCAGCAGACCGGGACAGGGGTATGGCTACACCTTC.

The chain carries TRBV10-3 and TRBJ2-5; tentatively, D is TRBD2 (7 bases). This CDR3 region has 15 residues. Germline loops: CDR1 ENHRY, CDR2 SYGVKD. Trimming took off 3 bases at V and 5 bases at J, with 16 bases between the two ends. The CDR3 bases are TGTGCCATCAGTGAAGAGGGGGGAGGGGGGGAGACCCAGTACTTC. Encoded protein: CAISEEGGGGETQYF.

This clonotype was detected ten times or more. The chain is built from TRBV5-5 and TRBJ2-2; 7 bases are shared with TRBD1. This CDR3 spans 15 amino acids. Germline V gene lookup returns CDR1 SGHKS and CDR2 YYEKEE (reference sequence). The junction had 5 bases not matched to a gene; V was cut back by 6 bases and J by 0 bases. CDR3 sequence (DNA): TGTGCCAGCACCAAGGACAGGACGAACACCGGGGAGCTGTTTTTT. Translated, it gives CASTKDRTNTGELFF. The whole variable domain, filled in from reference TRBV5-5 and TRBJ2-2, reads DAGVTQSPTHLIKTRGQQVTLRCSPISGHKSVSWYQQVLGQGPQFIFQYYEKEERGRGNFPDRFSARQFPNYSSELNVNALLLGDSALYLCASTKDRTNTGELFFGEGSRLTVL.

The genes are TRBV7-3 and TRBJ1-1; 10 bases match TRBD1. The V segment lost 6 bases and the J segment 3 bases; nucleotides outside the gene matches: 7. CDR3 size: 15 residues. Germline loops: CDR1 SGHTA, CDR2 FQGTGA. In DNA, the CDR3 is TGTGCCAGCAGTAACGGACAGGGGGGCTACACTGAAGCTTTCTTT. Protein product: CASSNGQGGYTEAFF.

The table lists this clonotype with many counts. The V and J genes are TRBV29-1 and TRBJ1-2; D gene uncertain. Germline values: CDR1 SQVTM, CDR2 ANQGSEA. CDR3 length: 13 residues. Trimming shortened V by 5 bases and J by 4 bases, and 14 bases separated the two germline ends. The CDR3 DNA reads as TGCAGCGTTCGCCCGGACCCCTCCTATGGCTACACCTTC. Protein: CSVRPDPSYGYTF.

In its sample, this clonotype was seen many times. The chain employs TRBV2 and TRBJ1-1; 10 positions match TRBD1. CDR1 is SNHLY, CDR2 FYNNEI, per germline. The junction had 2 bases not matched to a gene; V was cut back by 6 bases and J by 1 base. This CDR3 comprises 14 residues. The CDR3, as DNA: TGTGCCAGCAGCCGACAGGGGGCGAACACTGAAGCTTTCTTT. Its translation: CASSRQGANTEAFF.

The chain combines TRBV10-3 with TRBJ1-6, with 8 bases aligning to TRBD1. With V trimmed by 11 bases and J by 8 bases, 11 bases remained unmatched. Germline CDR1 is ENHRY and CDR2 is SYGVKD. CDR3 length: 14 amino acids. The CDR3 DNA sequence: TGTGCCTCCAAGGCCGGACAGGGCGATTCACCCCTCCACTTT. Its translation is CASKAGQGDSPLHF.

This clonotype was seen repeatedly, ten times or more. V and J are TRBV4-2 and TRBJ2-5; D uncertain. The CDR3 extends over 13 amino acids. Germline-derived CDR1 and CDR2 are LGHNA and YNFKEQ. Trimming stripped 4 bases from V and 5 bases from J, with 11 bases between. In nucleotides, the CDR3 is TGTGCCAGCAGCCCCCAGCGTTGGGAGACCCAGTACTTC. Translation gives CASSPQRWETQYF.

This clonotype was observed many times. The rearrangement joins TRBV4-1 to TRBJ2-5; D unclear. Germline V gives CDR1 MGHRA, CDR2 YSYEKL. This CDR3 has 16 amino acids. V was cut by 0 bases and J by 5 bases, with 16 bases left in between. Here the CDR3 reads CASSQDFGPKRETQYF. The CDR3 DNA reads TGCGCCAGCAGCCAAGATTTTGGCCCGAAAAGGGAGACCCAGTACTTC.

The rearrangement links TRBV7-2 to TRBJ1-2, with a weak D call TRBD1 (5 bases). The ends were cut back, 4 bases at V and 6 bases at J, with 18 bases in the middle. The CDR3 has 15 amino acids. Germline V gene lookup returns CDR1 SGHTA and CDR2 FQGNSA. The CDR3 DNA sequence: TGTGCCAGCAGCTACCATCGCGGCAGGGAGGATGGCTACACCTTC. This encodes CASSYHRGREDGYTF.

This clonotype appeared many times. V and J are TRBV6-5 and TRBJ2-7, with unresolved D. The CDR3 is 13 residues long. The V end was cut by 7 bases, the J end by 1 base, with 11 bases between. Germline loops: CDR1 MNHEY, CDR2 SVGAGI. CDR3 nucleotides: TGTGCCAGCACCGTGGCCCGATCCTACGAGCAGTACTTC. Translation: CASTVARSYEQYF.

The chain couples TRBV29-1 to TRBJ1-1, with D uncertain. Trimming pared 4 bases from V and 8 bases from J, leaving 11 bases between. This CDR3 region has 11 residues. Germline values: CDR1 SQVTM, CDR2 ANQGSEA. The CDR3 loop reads CSVGAAGEAFF. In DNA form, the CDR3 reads TGCAGCGTTGGGGCCGCTGGGGAAGCTTTCTTT.

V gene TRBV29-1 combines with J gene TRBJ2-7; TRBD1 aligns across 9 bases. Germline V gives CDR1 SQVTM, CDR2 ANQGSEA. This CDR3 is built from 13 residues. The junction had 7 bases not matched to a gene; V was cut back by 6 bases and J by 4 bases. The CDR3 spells CSVGVGQGYEQYF. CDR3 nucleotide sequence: TGCAGCGTGGGGGTGGGACAGGGTTACGAGCAGTACTTC.

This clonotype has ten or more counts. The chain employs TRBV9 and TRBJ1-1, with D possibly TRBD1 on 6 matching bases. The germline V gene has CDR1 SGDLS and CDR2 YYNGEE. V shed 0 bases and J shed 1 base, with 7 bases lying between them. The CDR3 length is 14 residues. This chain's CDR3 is CASSVEGGNTEAFF. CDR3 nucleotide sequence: TGTGCCAGCAGCGTAGAAGGGGGGAACACTGAAGCTTTCTTT.

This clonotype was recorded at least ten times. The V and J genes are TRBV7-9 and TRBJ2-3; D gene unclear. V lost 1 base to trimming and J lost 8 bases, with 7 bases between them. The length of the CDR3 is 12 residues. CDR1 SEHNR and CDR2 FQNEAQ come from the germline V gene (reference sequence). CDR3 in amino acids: CASSLVGGTQYF. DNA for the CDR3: TGTGCCAGCAGCTTAGTGGGTGGTACGCAGTATTTT.

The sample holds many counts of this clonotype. CDR3 DNA: TGTGCCAGCAGCTTACATTGGGACCCAGCTAACTATGGCTACACCTTC. Its protein is CASSLHWDPANYGYTF. The gene calls are TRBV7-9 and TRBJ1-2; TRBD1 might be the D (5 bases). The CDR3 is 16 amino acids. The ends were cut back, 2 bases at V and 0 bases at J, with 13 bases in the middle. Germline CDR1 reads SEHNR; CDR2 reads FQNEAQ (reference sequence).

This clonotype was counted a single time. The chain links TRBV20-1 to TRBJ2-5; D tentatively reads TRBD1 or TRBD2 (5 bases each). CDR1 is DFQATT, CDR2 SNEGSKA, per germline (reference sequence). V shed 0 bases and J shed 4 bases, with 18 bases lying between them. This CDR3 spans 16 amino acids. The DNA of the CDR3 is TGCAGTGCTAGAGATCTACAGCGGCAGGGCCCAGAGACCCAGTACTTC. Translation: CSARDLQRQGPETQYF.

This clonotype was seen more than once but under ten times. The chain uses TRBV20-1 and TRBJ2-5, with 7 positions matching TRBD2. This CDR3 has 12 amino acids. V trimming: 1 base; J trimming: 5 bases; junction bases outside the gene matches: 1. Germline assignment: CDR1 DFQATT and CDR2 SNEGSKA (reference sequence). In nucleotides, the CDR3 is TGCAGTGCTAGAGCGGGAGGTGAGACCCAGTACTTC. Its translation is CSARAGGETQYF.

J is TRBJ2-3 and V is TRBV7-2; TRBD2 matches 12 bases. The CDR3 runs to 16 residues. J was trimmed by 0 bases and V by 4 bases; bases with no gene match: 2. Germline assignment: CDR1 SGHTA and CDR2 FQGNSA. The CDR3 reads CASSSGLAGSTDTQYF. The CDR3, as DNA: TGTGCCAGCAGCTCAGGACTAGCGGGAAGCACAGATACGCAGTATTTT.

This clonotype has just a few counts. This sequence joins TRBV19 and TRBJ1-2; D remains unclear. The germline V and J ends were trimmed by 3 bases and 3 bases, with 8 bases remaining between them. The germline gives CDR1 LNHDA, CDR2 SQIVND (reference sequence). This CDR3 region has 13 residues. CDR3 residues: CASSIGQHYGYTF. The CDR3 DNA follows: TGTGCCAGTAGTATCGGGCAGCACTATGGCTACACCTTC.

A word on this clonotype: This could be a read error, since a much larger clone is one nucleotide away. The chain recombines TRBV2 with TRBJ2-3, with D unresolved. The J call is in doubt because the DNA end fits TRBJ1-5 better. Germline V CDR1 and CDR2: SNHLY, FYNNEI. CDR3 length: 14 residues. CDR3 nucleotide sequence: TGCGCCAGCAGCGTAGCGGGAAGCGCAGATACGCAGCATTTT. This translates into CASSVAGSADTQHF.

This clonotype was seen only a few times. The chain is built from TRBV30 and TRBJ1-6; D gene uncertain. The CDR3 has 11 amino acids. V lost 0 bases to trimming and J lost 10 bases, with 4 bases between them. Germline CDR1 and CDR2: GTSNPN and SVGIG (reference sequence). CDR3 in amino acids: CAWSVESPLHF. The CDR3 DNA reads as TGTGCCTGGAGTGTTGAGTCACCCCTCCACTTT.

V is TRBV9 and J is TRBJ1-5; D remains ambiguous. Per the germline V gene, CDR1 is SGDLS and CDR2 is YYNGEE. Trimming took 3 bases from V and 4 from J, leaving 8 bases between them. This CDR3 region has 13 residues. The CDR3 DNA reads TGTGCCAGCAGCGAGGCAGAGAATCAGCCCCAGCATTTT. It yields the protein CASSEAENQPQHF.